The rows below give T cell receptor beta chains drawn from one sample of a study of T cells expressing NK-cell markers. TCRdb re-called the 5' RACE reads, yielding one record per CDR3 amino acid sequence without DNA. This table lists about 410,000 distinct CDR3 sequences. The sequenced sample consisted of blood T cells: a sorted CD56 or NKG2C T cell subset, CD4+ or CD8+ T cells, or bulk PBMC T cells (not recorded which). These receptors originate from a woman aged 50 to 60 in good health. CDR3s include the opening cysteine and the closing phenylalanine or tryptophan.

V gene,CDR3 length,J gene,CDR3 protein
TRBV5-1,15,TRBJ2-2,CASSLGGSSTGELFF
TRBV29-1,14,TRBJ2-1,CSVELRDNYNEQFF
TRBV7-9,15,TRBJ2-3,CASSSGGLGSDTQYF
TRBV4-2,14,TRBJ1-2,CASSGASGDYGYTF
TRBV6-1,17,TRBJ1-1,CASSDLGNSIRNTEAFF
TRBV6-1,19,TRBJ2-1,CASSKQSFPGQTIVGEQFF
TRBV7-6,13,TRBJ1-1,CASSLPLGTEAFF
TRBV2,14,TRBJ1-5,CASSERLTNQPQHF
TRBV20-1,15,TRBJ2-2,CSAPNSGRGTGELFF
TRBV7-8,15,TRBJ1-2,CASSGQAGDMYGYTF
TRBV9,16,TRBJ2-7,CASSGGVGQGLYEQYF
TRBV27,14,TRBJ2-1,CASAILTSYNEQFF
TRBV20-1,17,TRBJ2-1,CSARSNTGTSGRNEQFF
TRBV20-1,16,TRBJ2-1,CSARDPTSGQDNEQFF
TRBV7-6,16,TRBJ2-7,CASSLSHPTGPGEQYF
TRBV3-1,15,TRBJ2-5,CASSQGLTEVETQYF
TRBV28,14,TRBJ2-1,CASSIAEAYNEQFF
TRBV29-1,14,TRBJ2-5,CSVIPWGGTETQYF
TRBV5-5,14,TRBJ1-2,CASSLEGTNYGYTF
TRBV5-6,14,TRBJ2-7,CASSLAAGGREQYF
TRBV20-1,14,TRBJ1-1,CSARDLIMNTEAFF
TRBV12-3/TRBV12-4,12,TRBJ1-1,CASTPFRAEAFF
TRBV4-1,15,TRBJ2-2,CASSQGLAGVGELFF
TRBV20-1,13,TRBJ1-2,CSASDRGSYGYTF
TRBV14,14,TRBJ2-1,CASSGQGAYNEQFF
TRBV20-1,12,TRBJ2-4,CSAAGESDIQYF
TRBV7-8,13,TRBJ2-7,CASSLDHGVEQYF
TRBV5-1,18,TRBJ2-2,CASSLSLAGGPFPGELFF
TRBV5-1,16,TRBJ2-1,CASSYRGELSYNEQFF
TRBV20-1,14,TRBJ2-1,CSALKVAGAREQFF
TRBV11-1,13,TRBJ2-1,CATGLAGFGEQFF
TRBV7-2,13,TRBJ2-1,CASSLDQGREQFF
TRBV12-3/TRBV12-4,13,TRBJ1-3,CASSLGGGNTIYF
TRBV7-3,14,TRBJ2-1,CASSSGTSLNEQFF